Sequencing of this T cell receptor beta chain was carried out in a study of cytomegalovirus exposure and HLA in healthy donors. Broader study findings: TCR beta chains associated with HLA were, in a later analysis, more clonally expanded than equally common others.

Both 60 Vbeta primers and 13 Jbeta primers went into the PCR. The repertoire was sequenced with immunoSEQ multiplex PCR; TCRdb's copy has only in-frame clones and lacks some. The data hold 100,000 or so clones, with 75% observed a single time. Of note for this clone: Its cognate antigen is unknown.

The ends were cut back, 4 bases at V and 6 bases at J, with 9 bases in the middle. The length of the CDR3 is 12 residues. Germline assignment: CDR1 SGHKS and CDR2 YYEKEE (reference sequence). The J gene is TRBJ2-3, the V gene TRBV5-5; D is possibly TRBD2 (6 bases). What was sequenced was PBMCs. The TCR comes from a man between 45 and 60 years old in good health and CMV-seronegative. The CDR3 bases are TGTGCCAGCAGCGGAGGGACGGATACGCAGTATTTT. It is translated as CASSGGTDTQYF.